Listed below are T cell receptor beta chains from one sample, sequenced in a study of cytomegalovirus exposure and HLA in healthy donors. Data came from immunoSEQ multiplex PCR; TCRdb stores just in-frame clones and leaves some out. This table lists about 140,000 clones. Sequenced material: PBMCs. The receptors stem from a woman under 30 in good health and CMV-seronegative. The CDR3 runs from the conserved cysteine through the conserved F or W. Each record gives: J gene, CDR3 length, D gene, V gene, CDR3 protein, CDR3 DNA. The D gene is left open where the match is weak.

TRBJ2-1,14,.,TRBV5-1,CASSNGGSYNEQFF,TGCGCCAGCTCCAATGGCGGATCCTACAATGAGCAGTTCTTC
TRBJ2-3,15,.,TRBV4-1,CASSQEGGSTDTQYF,TGCGCCAGCAGCCAAGAAGGAGGCAGCACAGATACGCAGTATTTT
TRBJ1-6,13,.,TRBV10-2,CASSWGENSPLHF,TGCGCCAGCAGTTGGGGGGAGAATTCACCCCTCCACTTT
TRBJ2-3,13,.,TRBV13,CASSVLSTDTQYF,TGTGCCAGCAGCGTACTAAGCACAGATACGCAGTATTTT
TRBJ2-5,16,TRBD1,TRBV5-1,CASSLVIGTGQETQYF,TGCGCCAGCAGCTTGGTGATTGGGACAGGGCAAGAGACCCAGTACTTC
TRBJ2-7,14,.,TRBV25-1,CASSGEEAGLEQYF,TGTGCCAGCAGTGGGGAGGAGGCCGGGCTCGAGCAGTACTTC
TRBJ1-4,16,.,TRBV19,CARPSGREGVGEKLFF,TGTGCCAGGCCCAGCGGAAGAGAGGGGGTTGGTGAAAAACTGTTTTTT
TRBJ1-1,14,.,TRBV7-3,CASSLHPGSTEAFF,TGTGCCAGCAGCTTACACCCAGGGTCCACTGAAGCTTTCTTT
TRBJ2-7,15,TRBD2,TRBV7-2,CASSLTLAGGYEQYF,TGTGCCAGCAGCTTAACGTTAGCGGGAGGGTACGAGCAGTACTTC
TRBJ2-5,16,TRBD2,TRBV7-2,CASSLAGGRSSETQYF,TGTGCCAGCAGCTTAGCCGGCGGGAGATCATCAGAGACCCAGTACTTC
TRBJ1-1,13,TRBD1,TRBV15,CATSNDRDTEAFF,TGTGCCACCTCGAACGACAGGGACACTGAAGCTTTCTTT
TRBJ1-2,15,TRBD1,TRBV2,CASSRTGQDYYGYTF,TGTGCCAGCAGTCGGACAGGCCAGGACTACTATGGCTACACCTTC
TRBJ2-1,15,TRBD2,TRBV7-3,CASSLASGSGYEQFF,TGTGCCAGCAGCTTAGCTAGCGGGAGTGGCTATGAGCAGTTCTTC
TRBJ2-7,17,.,TRBV12-2,CASRLDAAGTADYEQYF,TGTGCAAGTCGCTTAGATGCCGCGGGGACGGCGGACTACGAGCAGTACTTC
TRBJ1-5,14,.,TRBV19,CASSTTYSNQPQHF,TGTGCCAGTAGCACGACTTATAGCAATCAGCCCCAGCATTTT
TRBJ1-5,13,.,TRBV6-6,CASSYSPRQPQHF,TGTGCCAGCAGTTACTCGCCGAGGCAGCCCCAGCATTTT
TRBJ2-1,14,TRBD2,TRBV5-1,CASTSHSGTNEQFF,TGCGCCAGCACCTCCCATAGCGGGACGAATGAGCAGTTCTTC
TRBJ2-2,15,.,TRBV5-4,CASSFSRSNTGELFF,TGTGCCAGCAGCTTCTCGAGATCGAACACCGGGGAGCTGTTTTTT
TRBJ2-1,15,TRBD1,TRBV27,CASSPDRGFDNEQFF,TGTGCCAGCAGTCCGGACAGGGGGTTCGACAATGAGCAGTTCTTC
TRBJ1-3,15,.,TRBV9,CASSVQGTSGNTIYF,TGTGCCAGCAGCGTACAGGGTACCTCTGGAAACACCATATATTTT
TRBJ1-2,16,.,TRBV28,CASKDSALSPNYGYTF,TGTGCCAGCAAAGACAGTGCCTTAAGTCCTAACTATGGCTACACCTTC
TRBJ2-1,11,TRBD1,TRBV30,CAWSRRDRQFF,TGTGCCTGGAGTCGCCGGGACAGGCAGTTCTTC
TRBJ1-1,15,.,TRBV18,CASSPDSPWDTEAFF,TGTGCCAGCTCACCCGACAGCCCCTGGGACACTGAAGCTTTCTTT
TRBJ2-2,14,.,TRBV18,CASSQGTNTGELFF,TGTGCCAGCTCACAGGGGACGAACACCGGGGAGCTGTTTTTT
TRBJ1-1,15,TRBD1,TRBV4-1,CASSHRDRKNTEAFF,TGCGCCAGCAGCCACCGGGACAGGAAGAACACTGAAGCTTTCTTT
TRBJ2-5,15,.,TRBV6-5,CASSYSGQFQETQYF,TGTGCCAGCAGTTACTCAGGACAGTTTCAAGAGACCCAGTACTTC
TRBJ1-1,14,TRBD1,TRBV30,CAWRGDSENTEAFF,TGTGCCTGGAGGGGGGACAGCGAGAACACTGAAGCTTTCTTT
TRBJ1-2,12,.,TRBV13,CASSSSPDGYTF,TGTGCCAGCAGCTCCTCTCCGGATGGCTACACCTTC
TRBJ1-2,15,.,TRBV9,CASSVGAAANYGYTF,TGTGCCAGCAGCGTAGGGGCAGCAGCTAACTATGGCTACACCTTC
TRBJ1-6,16,.,TRBV5-1,CASSLESGRGRSPLHF,TGCGCCAGCAGCTTGGAAAGTGGCAGGGGACGATCACCCCTCCACTTT
TRBJ2-2,12,.,TRBV9,CASTNSSWELFF,TGTGCCAGCACCAATAGTAGTTGGGAGCTGTTTTTT
TRBJ2-7,13,.,TRBV6-5,CASAPGRAHEQYF,TGTGCCAGCGCCCCGGGCAGGGCCCACGAGCAGTACTTC
TRBJ1-1,14,TRBD1,TRBV5-1,CASSASTGVTEAFF,TGCGCCAGCAGCGCTTCGACAGGGGTCACTGAAGCTTTCTTT
TRBJ1-1,14,.,TRBV6-6,CASSYSWGDTEAFF,TGTGCCAGCAGTTACTCGTGGGGGGACACTGAAGCTTTCTTT
TRBJ1-1,13,.,TRBV7-9,CASSPLANTEAFF,TGTGCCAGCAGCCCCTTGGCGAACACTGAAGCTTTCTTT
TRBJ2-2,15,.,TRBV19,CASSPEPSVTGELFF,TGTGCCAGTAGTCCCGAACCATCGGTCACCGGGGAGCTGTTTTTT
TRBJ1-5,15,.,TRBV19,CASMTTGRLGQPQHF,TGTGCCAGTATGACGACAGGCCGATTAGGTCAGCCCCAGCATTTT
TRBJ1-3,17,TRBD1,TRBV2,CASSETSTGGPWDTIYF,TGTGCCAGCAGTGAAACTTCTACAGGGGGACCTTGGGACACCATATATTTT
TRBJ2-7,14,.,TRBV9,CASSASGTTYEQYF,TGTGCCAGCAGCGCATCCGGGACAACCTACGAGCAGTACTTC
TRBJ2-2,15,TRBD2,TRBV4-2,CASSQISGDTGELFF,TGTGCCAGCAGCCAGATTAGCGGGGATACCGGGGAGCTGTTTTTT
TRBJ2-5,16,TRBD2,TRBV18,CASSPPAREGGETQYF,TGTGCCAGCTCACCACCGGCGCGGGAGGGCGGAGAGACCCAGTACTTC
TRBJ1-3,18,.,TRBV7-2,CASSLPVYQGGTGNTIYF,TGTGCCAGCAGCTTGCCCGTCTACCAAGGGGGTACTGGAAACACCATATATTTT
TRBJ2-1,16,TRBD2,TRBV14,CASSLRTSGIYNEQFF,TGTGCCAGCAGCCTTAGGACTAGCGGGATCTACAATGAGCAGTTCTTC
TRBJ1-2,13,TRBD1,TRBV10-3,CAIRSGGQDGYTF,TGTGCCATCAGATCAGGGGGTCAGGATGGCTACACCTTC
TRBJ1-2,14,.,TRBV27,CASSLLSGPGGYTF,TGTGCCAGCAGTTTATTAAGCGGGCCGGGGGGCTACACCTTC
TRBJ2-6,18,TRBD1,TRBV19,CASSPGTGVVAGANVLTF,TGTGCCAGTAGTCCCGGGACAGGGGTAGTTGCTGGGGCCAACGTCCTGACTTTC
TRBJ2-3,13,.,TRBV2,CASSETRTDTQYF,TGTGCCAGCAGCGAGACTAGGACAGATACGCAGTATTTT
TRBJ2-5,14,.,TRBV5-1,CASSLTSGAETQYF,TGCGCCAGCAGCCTAACCTCAGGGGCGGAGACCCAGTACTTC
TRBJ2-6,20,TRBD2,TRBV5-1,CASSQPRLAYGSSGANVLTF,TGCGCCAGCAGCCAACCTCGACTAGCGTATGGCAGCTCTGGGGCCAACGTCCTGACTTTC
TRBJ2-7,17,TRBD1,TRBV19,CASSRNKPGQAAYEQYF,TGTGCCAGTAGTCGCAACAAGCCGGGACAGGCCGCCTACGAGCAGTACTTC
TRBJ2-7,13,TRBD1,TRBV29-1,CSAGRGTGNEQYF,TGCAGCGCGGGCCGTGGGACAGGGAACGAGCAGTACTTC